This T cell receptor beta chain was recovered during a study of CD8+ T cells in alopecia areata. Lesional scalp punch biopsies and peripheral blood came from alopecia areata patients. This CDR3 is built from 15 residues. Germline CDR1 is SGHRS and CDR2 is YFSETQ. Trimming cost V 4 bases and J 4 bases; bases outside gene matches: 9. The authors extracted RNA and reverse transcribed it into cDNA as the sequencing template. The protocol was immunoSEQ multiplex PCR, while the TCRdb copy is restricted to in-frame clones and leaves out a portion. The table has 180,000 or so clones, more than 60% seen once. This clonotype originated in a human donor with alopecia areata. Sequencing was performed on CD4+ T cells sorted from blood, taken at week 0. The chain couples TRBV5-1 to TRBJ2-7; TRBD1 matches at 9 bases. The CDR3 protein is CASSAAGTGNYEQYF. Here the CDR3 DNA reads TGCGCCAGCAGCGCCGCCGGGACAGGGAATTACGAGCAGTACTTC. Together with reference TRBV5-1 and TRBJ2-7, the CDR3 gives the full variable domain: KAGVTQTPRYLIKTRGQQVTLSCSPISGHRSVSWYQQTPGQGLQFLFEYFSETQRNKGNFPGRFSGRQFSNSRSEMNVSTLELGDSALYLCASSAAGTGNYEQYFGPGTRLTVT.